Detailed here is one T cell receptor (beta chain). The target of this receptor is not known. No qualities accompany the bases; no much larger clone lies one base away. This entry comes from a study of blood T cell repertoires in COVID-19 (dated by TCRdb to the early 2020s). Regarding the research as a whole: The collaborator samples originated in the United States, Italy and Spain and spanned the acute and convalescent phases of COVID-19. The prospective study material was composed of cDNA or gDNA derived from T cells, B-cell-depleted T cells, or PBMCs. Subjects who had been exposed to COVID-19, were actively infected with it, or had recovered from it provided the deeply sampled blood TCRbeta repertoires that made up the dataset. Where available, HLA class I and class II types were taken from metadata supplied by the sample provider and were not determined by assay-based typing. The repertoires were released in a freely available public database intended as a resource for research on the immune response to SARS-CoV-2. The samples were drawn from two sources: the first 160 participants of the ongoing ImmuneRACE study, and over 950 subjects contributed by 6 global collaborators. Sample metadata almost always included a de-identified subject ID, COVID-19 status, age in years and sex.

TCRbeta CDR3 regions were amplified from genomic DNA using the immunoSEQ Assay, a bias-controlled multiplex PCR. The source study handled its data this way. Nucleated cell counts per sample were estimated from amplification of reference gene primers within the assay. To quantify the absolute abundance of each unique TCRbeta CDR3 rearrangement, sequence reads were collapsed and filtered. For each sample, productive Simpson clonality was calculated by taking the square root of Simpson's diversity index across productive rearrangements. In its TCRdb copy, this immuneACCESS table keeps in-frame sequences only and misses some clones. Where compared with another copy, unresolved V genes explain less than half of these, and the others have no known cause. D and trimming come from the DNA, and the V and J calls and clone size come from that table. The sample includes 81,000 or so clones, with over 80% observed a single time. About 6.3% of the sample comes from the top ten.

Points the paper makes about the study in general: Clinical and demographic metadata were provided uncurated, with the amount varying by source and participant.

From the germline V gene (reference sequence), CDR1 is PRHDT and CDR2 is FYEKMQ. Cut back by 0 bases and 2 bases, the V and J ends lie 12 bases apart. Inclusive of the bounding cysteine and phenylalanine, the CDR3 is 16 residues long. CDR3 DNA only is kept here, 48 bases in frame from base 1. Collaborating institutions collected whole blood in K2EDTA tubes following their own protocols. Collaborator samples were shipped for TCRbeta analysis as frozen whole blood, isolated PBMCs, or DNA extracted from either sample type. This clonotype was obtained from an older woman with active COVID-19. The sample consisted of peripheral blood. The V and J segments used are TRBV13 and TRBJ2-3; no D gene is confidently identified. The sequence in DNA is TGTGCCAGCAGCTTAGGGGCGGAGAAATACACAGATACGCAGTATTTT. Protein translation: CASSLGAEKYTDTQYF.